The rows below give T cell receptor beta chains drawn from one sample of a study of cytomegalovirus exposure and HLA in healthy donors. TCRdb's copy holds only in-frame clones and misses some; the assay was immunoSEQ multiplex PCR. The table lists about 61,000 clones, about 90% of them singletons. Sequenced sample: PBMCs. The receptors come from a man between 25 and 39 years old in good health and CMV-seropositive. The CDR3 runs from the conserved cysteine through the conserved F or W. D genes are given only for firm matches. Size is stated for part of the rows, as once, few or many counts, or as a class when the clone is expanded.

j_call v_call clone_size d_call cdr3_aa cdr3_nt
TRBJ2-2 TRBV2 . . CASSWGANTGELFF TGTGCCAGCAGCTGGGGGGCGAACACCGGGGAGCTGTTTTTT
TRBJ1-3 TRBV19 few TRBD1 CASSTGVPGNTIYF TGTGCCAGCAGTACAGGGGTCCCTGGAAACACCATATATTTT
TRBJ1-1 TRBV5-1 . TRBD1 CASSFNRGPDTEAFF TGCGCCAGCAGCTTTAACAGGGGCCCGGACACTGAAGCTTTCTTT
TRBJ1-2 TRBV2 . . CASSEYQSYTF TGTGCCAGCAGTGAGTACCAGAGCTACACCTTC
TRBJ2-3 TRBV7-7 . TRBD1 CGSSRGPTDTQYF TGTGGGTCGTCAAGGGGGCCGACAGATACGCAGTATTTT
TRBJ2-7 TRBV9 . TRBD2 CASSVEGSGSSYEQYF TGTGCCAGCAGCGTAGAAGGTAGCGGGAGCTCCTACGAGCAGTACTTC
TRBJ1-6 TRBV9 . TRBD1 CASSGQGNSPLHF TGTGCCAGCAGCGGACAGGGTAATTCACCCCTCCACTTT
TRBJ2-7 TRBV5-1 . . CASSWTAESYEQYF TGCGCCAGCAGCTGGACAGCCGAATCCTACGAGCAGTACTTC
TRBJ1-1 TRBV5-6 few . CASSHRGGEYTEAFF TGTGCCAGCAGCCATAGGGGGGGAGAATACACTGAAGCTTTCTTT
TRBJ1-1 TRBV11-3 . . CASSLAFSGNTEAFF TGTGCCAGCAGCTTAGCCTTCAGTGGGAACACTGAAGCTTTCTTT
TRBJ2-3 TRBV28 . . CASRQTRDLRTDTQYF TGTGCCAGCAGACAAACCCGGGACTTGCGCACAGATACGCAGTATTTT
TRBJ1-2 TRBV18 . . CASSPPGKRDYGYTF TGTGCCAGCTCACCACCAGGGAAGCGGGACTATGGCTACACCTTC
TRBJ1-4 TRBV6-1 . . CASSEYGELGEKLFF TGTGCCAGCAGTGAATACGGGGAATTGGGTGAAAAACTGTTTTTT
TRBJ2-7 TRBV4-2 . . CASSQVAGLATYEQYF TGTGCCAGCAGCCAAGTCGCGGGCCTAGCGACCTACGAGCAGTACTTC
TRBJ2-2 TRBV12-5 . TRBD2 CASAITSGSTGELFF TGTGCTAGTGCCATTACTAGCGGAAGCACCGGGGAGCTGTTTTTT
TRBJ2-3 TRBV7-3 . . CASSLTGGKTDTQYF TGTGCCAGCAGCTTAACGGGGGGTAAGACAGATACGCAGTATTTT
TRBJ2-1 TRBV18 . . CASSPPGQYNEQFF TGTGCCAGCTCACCACCGGGGCAATACAATGAGCAGTTCTTC
TRBJ1-5 TRBV28 . . CASSSIESQHF TGTGCCAGCAGTTCTATCGAAAGCCAGCATTTT
TRBJ1-1 TRBV30 . . CAWSSNINTEAFF TGTGCCTGGAGTTCAAACATTAACACTGAAGCTTTCTTT
TRBJ2-1 TRBV5-1 once TRBD2 CASSLVAGGWVEQFF TGCGCCAGCAGCTTGGTAGCGGGAGGATGGGTTGAGCAGTTCTTC
TRBJ2-2 TRBV21-1 . . CASSMTLETSVSGELFF TGTGCCAGCAGCATGACCTTGGAGACTAGCGTTTCCGGGGAGCTGTTTTTT